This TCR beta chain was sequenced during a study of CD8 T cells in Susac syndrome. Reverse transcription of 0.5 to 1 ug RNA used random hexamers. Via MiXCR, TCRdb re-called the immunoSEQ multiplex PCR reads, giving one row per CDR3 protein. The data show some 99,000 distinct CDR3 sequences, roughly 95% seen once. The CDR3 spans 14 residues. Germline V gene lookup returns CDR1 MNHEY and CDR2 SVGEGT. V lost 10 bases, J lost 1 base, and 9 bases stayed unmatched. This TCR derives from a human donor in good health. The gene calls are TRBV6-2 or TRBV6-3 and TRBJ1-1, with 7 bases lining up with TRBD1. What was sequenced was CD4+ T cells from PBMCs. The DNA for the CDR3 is TGTGCCACGGGGGACAGCAGTCGGAACACTGAAGCTTTCTTT. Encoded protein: CATGDSSRNTEAFF.